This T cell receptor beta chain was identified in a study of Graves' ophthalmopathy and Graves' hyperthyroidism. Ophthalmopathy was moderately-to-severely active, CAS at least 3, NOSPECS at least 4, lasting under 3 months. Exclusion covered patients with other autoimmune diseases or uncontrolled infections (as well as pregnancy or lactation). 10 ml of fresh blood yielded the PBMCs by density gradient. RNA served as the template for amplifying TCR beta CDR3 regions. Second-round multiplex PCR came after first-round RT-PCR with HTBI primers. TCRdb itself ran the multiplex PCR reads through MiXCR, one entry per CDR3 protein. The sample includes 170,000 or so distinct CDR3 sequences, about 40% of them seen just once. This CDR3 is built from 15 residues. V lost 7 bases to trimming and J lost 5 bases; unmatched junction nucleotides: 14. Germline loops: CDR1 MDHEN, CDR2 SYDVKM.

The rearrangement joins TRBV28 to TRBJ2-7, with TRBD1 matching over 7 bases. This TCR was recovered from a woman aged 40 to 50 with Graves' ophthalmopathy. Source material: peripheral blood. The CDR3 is CASTSPGQRENEQYF. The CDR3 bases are TGTGCCAGCACCTCTCCGGGACAGAGAGAAAACGAGCAGTACTTC.